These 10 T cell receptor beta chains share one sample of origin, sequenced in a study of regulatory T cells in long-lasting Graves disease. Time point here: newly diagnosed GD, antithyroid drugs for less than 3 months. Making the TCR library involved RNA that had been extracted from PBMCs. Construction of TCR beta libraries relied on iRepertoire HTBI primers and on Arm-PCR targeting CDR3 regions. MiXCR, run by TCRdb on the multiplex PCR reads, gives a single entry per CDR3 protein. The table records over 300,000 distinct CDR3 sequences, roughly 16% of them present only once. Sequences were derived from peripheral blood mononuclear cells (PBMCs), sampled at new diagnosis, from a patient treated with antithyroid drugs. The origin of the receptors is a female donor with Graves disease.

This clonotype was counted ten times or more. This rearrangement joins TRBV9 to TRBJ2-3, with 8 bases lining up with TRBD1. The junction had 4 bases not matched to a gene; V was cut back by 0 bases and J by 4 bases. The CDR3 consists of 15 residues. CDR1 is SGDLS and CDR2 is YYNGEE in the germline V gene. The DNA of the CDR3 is TGTGCCAGCAGCGTAGAACAGGGGGTGTCAGATACGCAGTATTTT. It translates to CASSVEQGVSDTQYF.

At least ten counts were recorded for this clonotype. In DNA form, the CDR3 reads TGCAGTGCTAGCAGACCGGGACAGTCCGTCCGTCGGGATACGCAGTATTTT. Its protein is CSASRPGQSVRRDTQYF. The chain is built from TRBV20-1 and TRBJ2-3, with 7 bases aligning to TRBD1. Germline-derived CDR1 and CDR2 are DFQATT and SNEGSKA (reference sequence). The CDR3 is 17 amino acids. J gave up 6 bases and V 3 bases, and 18 bases lay outside the gene matches.

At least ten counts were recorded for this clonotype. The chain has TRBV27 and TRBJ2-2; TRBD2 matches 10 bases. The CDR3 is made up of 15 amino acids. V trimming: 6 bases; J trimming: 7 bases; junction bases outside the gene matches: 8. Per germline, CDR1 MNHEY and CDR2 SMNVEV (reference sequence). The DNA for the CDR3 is TGTGCCAGCAGACTAGCGGGATCTCTCAGCGGGGAGCTGTTTTTT. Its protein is CASRLAGSLSGELFF.

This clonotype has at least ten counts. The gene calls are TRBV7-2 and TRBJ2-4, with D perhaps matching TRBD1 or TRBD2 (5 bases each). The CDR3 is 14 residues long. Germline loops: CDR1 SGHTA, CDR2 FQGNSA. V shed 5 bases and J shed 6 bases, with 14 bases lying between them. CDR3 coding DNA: TGTGCCAGCAGCCCTGGGGACGGCAGAAACATTCAGTACTTC. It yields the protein CASSPGDGRNIQYF.

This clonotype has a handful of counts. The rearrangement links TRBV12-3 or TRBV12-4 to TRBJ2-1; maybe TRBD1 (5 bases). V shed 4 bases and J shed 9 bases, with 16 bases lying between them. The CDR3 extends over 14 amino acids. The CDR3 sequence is CASSSRVLFVEQFF. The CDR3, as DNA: TGTGCCAGCAGTTCCAGGGTCTTATTTGTTGAGCAGTTCTTC.

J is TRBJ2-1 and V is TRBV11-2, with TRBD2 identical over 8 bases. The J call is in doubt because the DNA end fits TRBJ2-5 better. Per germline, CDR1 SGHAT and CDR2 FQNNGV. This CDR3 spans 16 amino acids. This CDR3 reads CASSLGSGSPAETQYF. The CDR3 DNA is TGTGCCAGCAGCCTCGGGAGCGGGAGTCCGGCAGAGACCCAGTACTTC.

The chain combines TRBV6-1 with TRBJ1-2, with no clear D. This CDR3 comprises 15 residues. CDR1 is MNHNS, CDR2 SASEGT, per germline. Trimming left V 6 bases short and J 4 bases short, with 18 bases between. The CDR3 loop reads CASSPFLLGIYGYTF. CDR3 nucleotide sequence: TGTGCCAGCAGCCCCTTTTTGTTGGGGATCTATGGCTACACCTTC.

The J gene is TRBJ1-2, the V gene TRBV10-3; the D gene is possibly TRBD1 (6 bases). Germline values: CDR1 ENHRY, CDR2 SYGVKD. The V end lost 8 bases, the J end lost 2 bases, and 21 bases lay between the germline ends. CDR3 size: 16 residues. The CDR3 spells CAIGVPPGGGNYGYTF. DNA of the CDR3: TGTGCCATCGGGGTCCCCCCCGGCGGGGGCAACTATGGCTACACCTTC.

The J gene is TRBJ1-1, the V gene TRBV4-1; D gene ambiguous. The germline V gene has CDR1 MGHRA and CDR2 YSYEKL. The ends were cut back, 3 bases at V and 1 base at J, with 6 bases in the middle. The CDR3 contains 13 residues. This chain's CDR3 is CASSQIRNTEAFF. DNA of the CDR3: TGCGCCAGCAGCCAGATCAGGAACACTGAAGCTTTCTTT.

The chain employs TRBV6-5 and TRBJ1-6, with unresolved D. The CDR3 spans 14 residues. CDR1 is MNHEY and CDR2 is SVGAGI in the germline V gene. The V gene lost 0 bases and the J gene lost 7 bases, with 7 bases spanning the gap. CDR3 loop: CASSYSRENSPLHF. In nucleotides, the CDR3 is TGTGCCAGCAGTTACTCTCGGGAGAATTCACCCCTCCACTTT.